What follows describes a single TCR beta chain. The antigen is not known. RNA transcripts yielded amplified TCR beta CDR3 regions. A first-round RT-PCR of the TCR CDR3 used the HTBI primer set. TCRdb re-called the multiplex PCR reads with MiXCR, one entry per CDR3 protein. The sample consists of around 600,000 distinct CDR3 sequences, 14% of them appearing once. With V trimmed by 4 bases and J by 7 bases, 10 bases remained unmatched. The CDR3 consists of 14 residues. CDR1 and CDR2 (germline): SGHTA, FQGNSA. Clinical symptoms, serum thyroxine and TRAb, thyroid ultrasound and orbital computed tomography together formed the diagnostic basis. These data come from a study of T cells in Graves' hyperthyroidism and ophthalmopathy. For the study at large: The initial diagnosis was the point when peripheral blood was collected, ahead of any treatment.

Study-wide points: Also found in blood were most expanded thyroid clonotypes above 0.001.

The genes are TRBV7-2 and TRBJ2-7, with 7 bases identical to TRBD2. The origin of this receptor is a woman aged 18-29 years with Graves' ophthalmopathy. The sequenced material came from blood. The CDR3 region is CASSYTGTNREQYF. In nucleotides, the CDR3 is TGTGCCAGCAGCTACACCGGGACTAACAGGGAGCAGTACTTC.